This entry describes one TCR beta chain. The antigen is not known. This CDR3 fails to terminate in the conserved phenylalanine or tryptophan, so it likely reflects a read error. The CDR3 totals 13 residues. Germline V gives CDR1 SGHTA, CDR2 FQGNSA. Trimming cost V 5 bases and J 8 bases; bases outside gene matches: 6. A mixed TRB-A/B primer pool amplified rearranged TRB by multiplex touch-down PCR. Via MiXCR, TCRdb re-called the multiplex PCR reads, giving one row per CDR3 protein. The sample shows approximately 5,000 distinct CDR3 sequences, roughly 28% of them seen only once. The template was genomic DNA from peripheral blood, not RNA. The source of the sample is a study of T cell repertoires in aging, cancer and after chemotherapy. Study as a whole: Repeat sampling of healthy donors over several months to years showed clear clonal overlap.

Study-wide results and limits: No conclusions about immunological memory after chemotherapy can be drawn from the repertoire data. Across the chemotherapy interval, each cancer cohort showed higher median generation probability, suggesting thymic rebound. Untreated cancer patients had significantly lower blood TCR diversity than age-matched healthy donors.

The source of this sequence is a human donor in good health. The V gene is TRBV7-2, the J gene TRBJ1-2; 9 bases match TRBD1. Sample: blood. The DNA of the CDR3 is TGTGCCAGCAGCACCGGACAGGGGAGAGGCTACACCATC. This codes for CASSTGQGRGYTI.